This T cell receptor (beta chain) is drawn from a study of blood T cell repertoires in COVID-19. Study in general: The cDNA or gDNA used as material had been derived from T cells, B-cell-depleted T cells, or PBMCs.

Data came from immunoSEQ multiplex PCR; TCRdb stores just in-frame clones and leaves some out. The sample yields tens of thousands of clones, over 75% seen once. Sequenced: peripheral blood. This receptor was taken from an elderly woman with acute or convalescent COVID-19.

This chain's CDR3 is CASSLPGFSNTFGHEQYF. For the CDR3, the DNA is TGTGCCAGCAGCTTACCGGGGTTTTCGAATACCTTTGGCCACGAGCAGTACTTC. The gene calls are TRBV5-6 and TRBJ2-7; a possible D gene is TRBD2 (5 bases). This CDR3 spans 18 amino acids. V was clipped by 2 bases and J by 5 bases, with 26 bases between them. In germline, CDR1 is SGHDT, CDR2 YYEEEE.